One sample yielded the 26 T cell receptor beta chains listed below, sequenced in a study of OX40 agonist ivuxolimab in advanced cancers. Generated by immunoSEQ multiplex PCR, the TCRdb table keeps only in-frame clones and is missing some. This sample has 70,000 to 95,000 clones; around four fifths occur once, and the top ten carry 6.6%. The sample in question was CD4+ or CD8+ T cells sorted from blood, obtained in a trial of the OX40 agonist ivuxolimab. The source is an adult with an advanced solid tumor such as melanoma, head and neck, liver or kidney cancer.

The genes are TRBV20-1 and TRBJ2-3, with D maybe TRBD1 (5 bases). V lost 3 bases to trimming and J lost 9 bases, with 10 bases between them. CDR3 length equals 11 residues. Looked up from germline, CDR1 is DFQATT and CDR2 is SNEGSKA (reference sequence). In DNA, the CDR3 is TGCAGTGCTAGTGGGGCTGGGACGCAGTATTTT. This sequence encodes CSASGAGTQYF.

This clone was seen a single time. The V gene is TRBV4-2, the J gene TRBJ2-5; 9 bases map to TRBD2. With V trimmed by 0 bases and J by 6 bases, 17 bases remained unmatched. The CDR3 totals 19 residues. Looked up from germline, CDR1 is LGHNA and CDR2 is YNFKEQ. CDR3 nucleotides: TGTGCCAGCAGCCAAGATGAACTAGTCGGGACTAGCAGTCCCCAGACCCAGTACTTC. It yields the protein CASSQDELVGTSSPQTQYF.

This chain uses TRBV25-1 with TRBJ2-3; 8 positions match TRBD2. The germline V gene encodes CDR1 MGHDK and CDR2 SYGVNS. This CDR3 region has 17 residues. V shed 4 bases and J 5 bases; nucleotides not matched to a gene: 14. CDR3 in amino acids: CASSAVLGREVGDTQYF. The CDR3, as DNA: TGTGCCAGCAGTGCGGTGCTCGGGCGGGAGGTTGGAGATACGCAGTATTTT.

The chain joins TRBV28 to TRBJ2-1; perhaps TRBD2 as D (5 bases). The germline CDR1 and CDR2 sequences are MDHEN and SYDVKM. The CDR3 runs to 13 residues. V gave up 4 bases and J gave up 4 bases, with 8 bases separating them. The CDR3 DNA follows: TGTGCCAGCAGTTCGGGGTTTTACAATGAGCAGTTCTTC. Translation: CASSSGFYNEQFF.

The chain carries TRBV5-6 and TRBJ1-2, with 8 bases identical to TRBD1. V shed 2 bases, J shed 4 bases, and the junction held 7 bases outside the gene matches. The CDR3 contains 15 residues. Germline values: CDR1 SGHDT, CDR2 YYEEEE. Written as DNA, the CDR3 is TGTGCCAGCAGCTTTAACAGGGGGGCAGGCTATGGCTACACCTTC. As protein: CASSFNRGAGYGYTF.

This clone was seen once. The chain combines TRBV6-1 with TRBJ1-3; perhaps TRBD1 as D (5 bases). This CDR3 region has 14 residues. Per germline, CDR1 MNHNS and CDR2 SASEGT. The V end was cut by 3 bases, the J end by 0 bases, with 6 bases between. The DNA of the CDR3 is TGTGCCAGCAGTGATACAGGCTCTGGAAACACCATATATTTT. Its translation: CASSDTGSGNTIYF.

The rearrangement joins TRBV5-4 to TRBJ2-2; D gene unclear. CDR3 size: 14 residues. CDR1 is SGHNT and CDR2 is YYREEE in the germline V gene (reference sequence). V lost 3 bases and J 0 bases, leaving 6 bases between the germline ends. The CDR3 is CASSWGTNTGELFF. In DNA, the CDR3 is TGTGCCAGCAGCTGGGGAACGAACACCGGGGAGCTGTTTTTT.

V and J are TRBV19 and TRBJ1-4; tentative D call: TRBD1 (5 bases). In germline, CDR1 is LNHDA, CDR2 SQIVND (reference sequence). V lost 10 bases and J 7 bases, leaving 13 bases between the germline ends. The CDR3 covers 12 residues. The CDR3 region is CATSGSSEKLFF. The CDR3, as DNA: TGTGCCACCTCAGGGTCTAGTGAAAAACTGTTTTTT.

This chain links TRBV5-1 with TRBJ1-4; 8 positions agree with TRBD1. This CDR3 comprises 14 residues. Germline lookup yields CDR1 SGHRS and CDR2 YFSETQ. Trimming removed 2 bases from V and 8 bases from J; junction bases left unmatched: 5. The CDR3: CASSFGQGGEKLFF. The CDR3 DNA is TGCGCCAGCAGCTTTGGACAGGGCGGGGAAAAACTGTTTTTT.

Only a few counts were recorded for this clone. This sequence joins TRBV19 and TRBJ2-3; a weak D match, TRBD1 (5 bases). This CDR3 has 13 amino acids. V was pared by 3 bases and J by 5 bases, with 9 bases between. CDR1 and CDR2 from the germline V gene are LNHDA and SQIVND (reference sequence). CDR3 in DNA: TGTGCCAGTAGTATCAGGGATCGAGATACGCAGTATTTT. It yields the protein CASSIRDRDTQYF.

CDR3 DNA sequence: TGCGCCAGCAGCCAAGAACCTAGCGGGGGGGACTTATGGAGCTCCTACAATGAGCAGTTCTTC. Its protein product is CASSQEPSGGDLWSSYNEQFF. The chain employs TRBV4-1 and TRBJ2-1, with 12 bases fitting TRBD2. The CDR3 has 21 amino acids. Germline-derived CDR1 and CDR2 are MGHRA and YSYEKL. V was pared by 0 bases and J by 0 bases, with 12 bases of the junction left unmatched.

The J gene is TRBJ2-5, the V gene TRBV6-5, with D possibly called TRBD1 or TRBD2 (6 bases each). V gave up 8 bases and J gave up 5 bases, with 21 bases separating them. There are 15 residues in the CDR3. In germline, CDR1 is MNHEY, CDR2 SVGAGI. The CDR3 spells CASWIPGAGWETQYF. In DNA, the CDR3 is TGTGCCAGCTGGATACCGGGGGCAGGGTGGGAGACCCAGTACTTC.

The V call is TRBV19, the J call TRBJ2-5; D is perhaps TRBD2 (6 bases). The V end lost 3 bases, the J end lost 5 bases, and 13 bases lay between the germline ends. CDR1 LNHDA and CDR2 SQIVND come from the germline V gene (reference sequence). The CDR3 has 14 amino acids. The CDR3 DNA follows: TGTGCCAGTAGTATGTTGGAGGGTTATGAGACCCAGTACTTC. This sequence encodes CASSMLEGYETQYF.

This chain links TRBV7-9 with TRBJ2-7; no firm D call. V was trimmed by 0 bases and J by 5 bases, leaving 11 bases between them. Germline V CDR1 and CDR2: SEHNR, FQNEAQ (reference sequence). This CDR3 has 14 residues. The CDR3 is CASSLAAGPNEQYV. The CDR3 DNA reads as TGTGCCAGCAGCTTAGCTGCCGGGCCCAACGAGCAGTACGTC.

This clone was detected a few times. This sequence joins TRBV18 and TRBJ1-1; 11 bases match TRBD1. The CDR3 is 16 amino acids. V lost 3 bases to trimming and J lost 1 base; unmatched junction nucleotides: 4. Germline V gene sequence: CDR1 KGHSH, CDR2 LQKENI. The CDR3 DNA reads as TGTGCCAGCTCACCTAGGACAGGGGGCCGGAACACTGAAGCTTTCTTT. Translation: CASSPRTGGRNTEAFF.

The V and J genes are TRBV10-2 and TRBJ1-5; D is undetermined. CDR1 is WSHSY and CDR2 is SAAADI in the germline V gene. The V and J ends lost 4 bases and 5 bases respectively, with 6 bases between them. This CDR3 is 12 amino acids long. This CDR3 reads CASSAEYQPQHF. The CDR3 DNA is TGCGCCAGCAGTGCGGAATATCAGCCCCAGCATTTT.

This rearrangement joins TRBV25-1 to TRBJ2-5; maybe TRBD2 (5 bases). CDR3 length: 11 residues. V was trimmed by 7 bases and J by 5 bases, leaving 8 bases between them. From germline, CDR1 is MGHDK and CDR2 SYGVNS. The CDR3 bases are TGTGCCAGCAAACTAGGGGAGACCCAGTACTTC. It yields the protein CASKLGETQYF.

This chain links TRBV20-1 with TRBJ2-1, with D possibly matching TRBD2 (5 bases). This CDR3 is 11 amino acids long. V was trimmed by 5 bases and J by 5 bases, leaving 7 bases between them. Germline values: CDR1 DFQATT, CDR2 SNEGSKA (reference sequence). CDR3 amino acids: CSAAGDNEQFF. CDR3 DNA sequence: TGCAGTGCTGCGGGTGACAATGAGCAGTTCTTC.

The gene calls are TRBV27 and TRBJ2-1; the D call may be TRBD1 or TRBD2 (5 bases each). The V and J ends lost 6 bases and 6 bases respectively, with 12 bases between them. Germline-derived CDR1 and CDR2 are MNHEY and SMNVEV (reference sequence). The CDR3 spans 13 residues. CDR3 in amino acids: CASSPGRCNEQFF. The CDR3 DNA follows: TGTGCCAGCAGCCCGGGACGGTGCAATGAGCAGTTCTTC.

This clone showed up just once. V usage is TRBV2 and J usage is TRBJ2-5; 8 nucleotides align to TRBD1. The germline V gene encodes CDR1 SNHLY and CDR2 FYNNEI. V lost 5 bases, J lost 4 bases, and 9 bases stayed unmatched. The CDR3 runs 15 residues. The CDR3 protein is CASSPRTGSRETQYF. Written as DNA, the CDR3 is TGTGCCAGCAGTCCGAGGACAGGGAGCCGAGAGACCCAGTACTTC. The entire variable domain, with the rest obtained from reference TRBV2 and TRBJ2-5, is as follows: EPEVTQTPSHQVTQMGQEVILRCVPISNHLYFYWYRQILGQKVEFLVSFYNNEISEKSEIFDDQFSVERPDGSNFTLKIRSTKLEDSAMYFCASSPRTGSRETQYFGPGTRLLVL.

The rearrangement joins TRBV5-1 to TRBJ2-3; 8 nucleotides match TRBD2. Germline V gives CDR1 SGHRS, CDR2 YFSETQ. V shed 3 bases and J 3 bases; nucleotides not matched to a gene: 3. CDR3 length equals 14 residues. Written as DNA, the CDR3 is TGCGCCAGCAGCTCGGGACTAGAAACAGATACGCAGTATTTT. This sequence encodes CASSSGLETDTQYF. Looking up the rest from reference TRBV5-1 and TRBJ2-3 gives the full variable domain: KAGVTQTPRYLIKTRGQQVTLSCSPISGHRSVSWYQQTPGQGLQFLFEYFSETQRNKGNFPGRFSGRQFSNSRSEMNVSTLELGDSALYLCASSSGLETDTQYFGPGTRLTVL.

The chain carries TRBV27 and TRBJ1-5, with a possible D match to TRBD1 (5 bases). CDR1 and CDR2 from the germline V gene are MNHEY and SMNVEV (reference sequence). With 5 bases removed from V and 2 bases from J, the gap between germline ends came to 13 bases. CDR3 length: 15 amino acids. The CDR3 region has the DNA TGTGCCAGCAGTCGGGGCGGTGGGGGCAATCAGCCCCAGCATTTT. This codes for CASSRGGGGNQPQHF.

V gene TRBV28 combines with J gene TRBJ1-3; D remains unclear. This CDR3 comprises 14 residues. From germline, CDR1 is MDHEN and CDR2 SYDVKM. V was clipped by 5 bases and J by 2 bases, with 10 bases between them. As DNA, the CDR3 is TGTGCCAGCAGTCCATGGGGTGCTGGAAACACCATATATTTT. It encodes CASSPWGAGNTIYF.

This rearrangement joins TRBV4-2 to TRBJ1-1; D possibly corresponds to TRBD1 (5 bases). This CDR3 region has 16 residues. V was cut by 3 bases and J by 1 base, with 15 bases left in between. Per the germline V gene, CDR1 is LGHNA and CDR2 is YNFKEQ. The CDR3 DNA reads TGTGCCAGCAGCCAGAGATGGGGCTCCGGGAACACTGAAGCTTTCTTT. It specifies CASSQRWGSGNTEAFF.

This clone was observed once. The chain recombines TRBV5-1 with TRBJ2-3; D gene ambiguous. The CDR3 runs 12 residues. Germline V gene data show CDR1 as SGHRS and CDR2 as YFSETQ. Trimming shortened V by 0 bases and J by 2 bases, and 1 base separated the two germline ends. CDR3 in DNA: TGCGCCAGCAGCTTGGCCACAGATACGCAGTATTTT. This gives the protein CASSLATDTQYF.

CDR3 sequence: CASSHLTGFYEQYV. The CDR3 region has the DNA TGCGCCAGCAGTCATTTGACAGGTTTCTACGAGCAGTACGTC. V and J are TRBV23-1 and TRBJ2-7; D might be TRBD1 (6 bases). TRBV23-1 is known as an ORF, though its function is uncertain. The V end lost 3 bases, the J end lost 3 bases, and 12 bases lay between the germline ends. There are 14 residues in the CDR3.